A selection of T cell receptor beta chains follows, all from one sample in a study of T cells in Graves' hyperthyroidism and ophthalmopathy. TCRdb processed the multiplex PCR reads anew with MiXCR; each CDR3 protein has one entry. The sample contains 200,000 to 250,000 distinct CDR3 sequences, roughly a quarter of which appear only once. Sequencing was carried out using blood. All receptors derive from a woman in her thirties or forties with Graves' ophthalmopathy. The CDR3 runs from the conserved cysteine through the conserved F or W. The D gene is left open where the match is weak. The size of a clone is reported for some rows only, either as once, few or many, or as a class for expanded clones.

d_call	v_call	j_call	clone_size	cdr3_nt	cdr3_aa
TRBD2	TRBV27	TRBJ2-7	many	TGTGCCAGCAGTTTACGGGAGGGCCCGTTCGAGCAGTACTTC	CASSLREGPFEQYF
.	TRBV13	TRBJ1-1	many	TGTGCCAGCAGCTTAAGACAGTATCATGAAGCTTTCTTT	CASSLRQYHEAFF
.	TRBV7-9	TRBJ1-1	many	TGTGCCAGCAGCTCCGGGGCCTTGAACACTGAAGCTTTCTTT	CASSSGALNTEAFF
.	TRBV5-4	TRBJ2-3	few	TGTGCCAGCAGCTTTACGGGCACAGATACGCAGTATTTT	CASSFTGTDTQYF
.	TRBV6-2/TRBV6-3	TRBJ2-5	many	TGTGCCAGCAGTTACGGTGGGAGTGGGACCCAGTACTTC	CASSYGGSGTQYF
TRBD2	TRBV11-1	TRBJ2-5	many	TGTGCCAGCAGCTTTACGGGGGGTATGGAGACCCAGTACTTC	CASSFTGGMETQYF
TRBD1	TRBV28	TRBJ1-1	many	TGTGCCAGCAGCTCCCCGACAGGGGAGGTCACTGAAGCTTTCTTT	CASSSPTGEVTEAFF
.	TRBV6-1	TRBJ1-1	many	TGTGCCAGCAGTGTCGGCGGGGGTGGCACTGAAGCTTTCTTT	CASSVGGGGTEAFF
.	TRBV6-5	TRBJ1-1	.	TGTGCCAGCAGTTATAACAGTGGTGTCACTGAAGCTTTCTTT	CASSYNSGVTEAFF
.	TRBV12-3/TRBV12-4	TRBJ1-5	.	TGTGCCAGCAGTTTATCGGCTGGTGGCAATCAGCCCCAGCCTTTT	CASSLSAGGNQPQPF
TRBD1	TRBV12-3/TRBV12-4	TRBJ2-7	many	TGTGCCAGCAGCGGAGGGACAGGGGCCTCCTACGAGCAGTACTTC	CASSGGTGASYEQYF
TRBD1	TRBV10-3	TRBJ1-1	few	TGTGCCAGCAGCTTGGGGACAGACAATGAAGCTTTCTTT	CASSLGTDNEAFF
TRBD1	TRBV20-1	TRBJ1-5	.	TGCAGTGCTAGAAACCCGACAGGGAGCAATCAGCCCCAGCATTTT	CSARNPTGSNQPQHF
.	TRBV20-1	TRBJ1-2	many	TGCAGTGCTAGAGAGGGGCAGGGTAATTCGAACTATGGCTACACCTTC	CSAREGQGNSNYGYTF
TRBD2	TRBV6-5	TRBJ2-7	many	TGTGCCAGCATTACGGGACTAGCGAGATCCTACGAGCAGTACTTC	CASITGLARSYEQYF
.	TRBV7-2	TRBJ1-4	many	TGTGCCAGCAGCGGGAGTGGGCCTATGGGGAGACTGTTTTTT	CASSGSGPMGRLFF
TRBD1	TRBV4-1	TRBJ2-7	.	TGCGCCAGCAGCCAAGGACAGGGGACTGTTTACGAGCAGTACTTC	CASSQGQGTVYEQYF
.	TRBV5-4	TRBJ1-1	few	TGTGCCAGCAGCTTGGTTTACGGGCGGTCGAGCACTGAAGCTTTCTTT	CASSLVYGRSSTEAFF
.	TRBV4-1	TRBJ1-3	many	TGCGCCAGCAGCCAGGGGGGAAACACCATATATTTT	CASSQGGNTIYF
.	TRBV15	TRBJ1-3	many	TGTGCCACCAGCAGTCAACTTACAAGGTCCTCTGGAAACACCATATATTTT	CATSSQLTRSSGNTIYF
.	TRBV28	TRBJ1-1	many	TGTGCCAGCACGCTAATGAACACTGAAGCTTTCTTT	CASTLMNTEAFF
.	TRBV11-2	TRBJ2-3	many	TGTGCCAGCAGCTCACAGGGTTTGCTCACAGATACGCAGTATTTT	CASSSQGLLTDTQYF
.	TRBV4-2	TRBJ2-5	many	TGTGCCAGCAGCCCCACCCGGACGAACCAAGAGACCCAGTACTTC	CASSPTRTNQETQYF
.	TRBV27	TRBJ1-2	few	TGTGCCAGCAGTTCGGGGGGCGCGTCGAGAGGCTACACCTTC	CASSSGGASRGYTF
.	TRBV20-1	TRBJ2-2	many	TGCAGTGCCGCCCCGAATAGGAACACCGGGGAGCTGTTTTTT	CSAAPNRNTGELFF
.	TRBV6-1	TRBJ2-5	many	TGTGCCAGCAGTGAAGTTCGAAGTGGACGGCAAAGAGAGACCCAGTACTTC	CASSEVRSGRQRETQYF
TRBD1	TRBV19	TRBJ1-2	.	TGTGCCAGTACCGGGACAGGGGCATACTTCGGTGGCTACACCTTC	CASTGTGAYFGGYTF
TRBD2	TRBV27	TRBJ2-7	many	TGTGCCAGCAGTTTATATGGGACTAGCAGCTACGAGCAGTACTTC	CASSLYGTSSYEQYF
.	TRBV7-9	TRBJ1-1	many	TGTGCCAGCAGCTTATCTACCACTGAAGCTTTCTTT	CASSLSTTEAFF
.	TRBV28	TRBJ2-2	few	TGTGCCAGCAGTTTTAGGCGATCCCTGCCCGGGGAGCTGTTTTTT	CASSFRRSLPGELFF
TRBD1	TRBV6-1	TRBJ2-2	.	TGTGCCAGCAGCCCAGGGGACAGGGTTCCCGGGGAGCTGTTTTTT	CASSPGDRVPGELFF
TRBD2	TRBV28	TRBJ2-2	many	TGTGCCAGCCTCAGCGGGATGAGGACCGGGGAGCTGTTTTTT	CASLSGMRTGELFF
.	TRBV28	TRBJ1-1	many	TGTGCCAGCTCCCCACTCGGAACTGAAGCTTTCTTT	CASSPLGTEAFF
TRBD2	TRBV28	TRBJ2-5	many	TGTGCCAGCAGTGCCCCGGGACTAGCACAAGAGACCCAGTACTTC	CASSAPGLAQETQYF
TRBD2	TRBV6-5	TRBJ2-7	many	TGTGCCTCCGGGACTAGCCACTCCTACGAGCAGTACTTC	CASGTSHSYEQYF
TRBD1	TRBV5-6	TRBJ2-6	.	TGTGCCAGCAGGAGGACAGGGAGTGGGGCCAACGTCCTGACTTTC	CASRRTGSGANVLTF
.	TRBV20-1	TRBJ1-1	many	TGCAGTGCTAGGCGGAGTCTTTCCTATGAAGCTTTCTTT	CSARRSLSYEAFF
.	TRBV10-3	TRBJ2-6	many	TGTGCCATCTTAGGGTCTGGGGCCAACGTCCTGACTTTC	CAILGSGANVLTF
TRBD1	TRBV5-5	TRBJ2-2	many	TGTGCCAGCAGATACTGGGACAGTCTTGGCGGGGAGCTGTTTTTT	CASRYWDSLGGELFF
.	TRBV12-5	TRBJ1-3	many	TGTTCCCAGAGGGACTCTGGAAACACCATATATTTT	CSQRDSGNTIYF
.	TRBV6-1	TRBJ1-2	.	TGTGCCAGCAGAGGTGGACAGCGATCTAACTATGGCTACACCTTC	CASRGGQRSNYGYTF
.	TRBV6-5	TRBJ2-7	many	TGTGCCAGCAGTTTCAGTAAGGAGCAGTACTTC	CASSFSKEQYF